Described below is a single T cell receptor beta chain sequence and its context. Its antigen is undetermined. The assay was immunoSEQ multiplex PCR, and TCRdb's table has in-frame clones only and misses some. Found here are roughly 420,000 clones, roughly 88% of them singletons; the top ten hold approximately 4%. The ends were cut back, 5 bases at V and 1 base at J, with 12 bases in the middle. The CDR3 runs 15 residues. The germline V gene encodes CDR1 GTSNPN and CDR2 SVGIG (reference sequence). The data stem from a study of Ad26.COV2.S vaccination and SARS-CoV-2 variants. The treatment: approximately 18 received Ad26.COV2.S at low or high dose, single or two shots; about 5 received placebo; per-sample allocation not given. Each sample was drawn 63 days after the first injection (of vaccine or placebo). The individual, an adult aged 18-55 years, was a donor in Boston. An Ad26 vector that expressed Wuhan-strain SARS-CoV-2 spike constituted the vaccine.

The study's findings and limits: Compared with placebo recipients, vaccine recipients had higher spike-specific TCR breadth.

This material consisted of peripheral blood, taken in a trial of Ad26.COV2.S vaccine versus placebo. V and J are TRBV30 and TRBJ2-6; TRBD1 might be the D (6 bases). This clonotype was obtained from a person between 18 and 59 years old who received the Ad26.COV2.S COVID-19 vaccine or a placebo. CDR3 DNA sequence: TGTGCCTGGGGGATTACAGGGTCTGGGGCCAACGTCCTGACTTTC. This sequence encodes CAWGITGSGANVLTF.